This T cell receptor (beta chain) came from a study of control samples from healthy donors and cancer patients. The V segment lost 6 bases and the J segment 7 bases; nucleotides outside the gene matches: 8. Germline values: CDR1 SNHLY, CDR2 FYNNEI. The CDR3 has 15 residues. Assay used: immunoSEQ multiplex PCR; TCRdb lists only in-frame clones, some missing. The data contain 100,000 to 150,000 clones, about nine tenths of them singletons. The receptor's source is a woman in her fifties or sixties in good health. The chain links TRBV2 to TRBJ1-6; 8 bases are shared with TRBD1. Sequencing used blood. CDR3 bases: TGTGCCAGCAGGATCTCGACAGGGGAGAATTCACCCCTCCACTTT. Its translation is CASRISTGENSPLHF.